A selection of T cell receptor beta chains follows, all from one sample in a study of glioma-infiltrating T cells after dendritic cell vaccination. TCRdb's copy holds only in-frame clones and misses some; the assay was immunoSEQ multiplex PCR. Here the sample spans under 100,000 clones, approximately 87% being singletons. The sample in question was blood, obtained before dendritic cell vaccination. These receptors were taken from a human donor with glioblastoma. Both conserved end residues are part of each CDR3. A D gene is named only where the DNA matches it firmly. A row's size may be missing; if present it is once, few, many or a size class.

>16|few|-|TRBJ2-1|TRBV5-1
TGCGCCAGCAGCCAAGAGACAGGCCGCTCCTACAATGAGCAGTTCTTC
CASSQETGRSYNEQFF
>15|-|TRBD1|TRBJ2-5|TRBV7-2
TGTGCCAGCAGCTTAGTCCCGGACAGGGGGCGGACCCAGTACTTC
CASSLVPDRGRTQYF
>14|once|-|TRBJ1-1|TRBV5-1
TGCGCCAGCAGCTCCGGTCCCTCGAACACTGAAGCTTTCTTT
CASSSGPSNTEAFF
>15|once|TRBD1|TRBJ2-1|TRBV25-1
TGTGCCAGCAGTCCCTCGGGGACAGGGACGCATGAGCAGTTCTTC
CASSPSGTGTHEQFF
>15|-|TRBD2|TRBJ2-1|TRBV6-4
TGTGCCAGCAGTGACTCTGGGGGGGACTACAATGAGCAGTTCTTC
CASSDSGGDYNEQFF
>16|-|-|TRBJ1-2|TRBV28
TGTGCCAGCAGTTTAGGAGGAGGCGGACGGAACTATGGCTACACCTTC
CASSLGGGGRNYGYTF
>13|-|-|TRBJ1-1|TRBV29-1
TGCAGCGTTGTGAGGCGGTATAACACTGAAGCTTTCTTT
CSVVRRYNTEAFF
>12|-|-|TRBJ2-5|TRBV7-2
TGTGCCAGCAGCTTTTATCAAGAGACCCAGTACTTC
CASSFYQETQYF
>18|-|TRBD1|TRBJ1-3|TRBV2
TGTGCCAGCAGTGCCTTTGGGACAGGGGTGTTAGCTGGAAACACCATATATTTT
CASSAFGTGVLAGNTIYF
>15|-|-|TRBJ1-1|TRBV5-4
TGTGCCAGCAGCTTGGTCGGGACAACCACCACTGAAGCTTTCTTT
CASSLVGTTTTEAFF
>16|-|-|TRBJ1-5|TRBV6-1
TGTGCCAGCAGTGAAGCGCTTTCGGTGAACAATCAGCCCCAGCATTTT
CASSEALSVNNQPQHF
>16|-|TRBD1|TRBJ1-2|TRBV25-1
TGTGCCAGCAGCCCTCGGATTGGTGGGACAGGGCCTAGCTACACCTTC
CASSPRIGGTGPSYTF
>13|-|TRBD2|TRBJ2-7|TRBV7-9
TGTGCCAGCAACCCTAGCGGGGCCTACGAGCAGTACTTC
CASNPSGAYEQYF
>15|-|-|TRBJ2-7|TRBV7-8
TGTGCCAGCAGCCCTACGACTTATTTGGTTTACGAGCAGTACTTC
CASSPTTYLVYEQYF
>14|-|TRBD1|TRBJ1-2|TRBV5-1
TGCGCCAGCAGCCGGGACAGACTTTCGACGGGCTACACCTTC
CASSRDRLSTGYTF
>13|-|-|TRBJ1-2|TRBV5-4
TGTGCCAGCAGCTCTGGACAGATCTATGGCTACACCTTC
CASSSGQIYGYTF
>16|-|-|TRBJ1-2|TRBV5-1
TGCGCCAGCAGCACGTCGTGGTCGACAGTCAACTATGGCTACACCTTC
CASSTSWSTVNYGYTF
>19|-|TRBD2|TRBJ2-5|TRBV4-1
TGCGCCAGCAGCCAAGGGTCGTGGCTAGCGGGAGAGTCGGGAGAGACCCAGTACTTC
CASSQGSWLAGESGETQYF
>13|-|-|TRBJ1-1|TRBV27
TGTGCCAGCAATATTAGGGGTGCCGCTGAAGCTTTCTTT
CASNIRGAAEAFF
>14|-|TRBD1|TRBJ2-7|TRBV6-1
TGTGCCAGCAGTTCACAGGGGGCTAACTACGAGCAGTACTTC
CASSSQGANYEQYF
>16|-|-|TRBJ2-1|TRBV5-1
TGCGCCAGCAGCTTGGGACGCGGGGCCTCCTACAATGAGCAGTTCTTC
CASSLGRGASYNEQFF
>16|-|-|TRBJ1-2|TRBV6-6
TGTGCCAGCAGTTACTTGGGGGGTGGGGCGGCCTATGGCTACACCTTC
CASSYLGGGAAYGYTF
>13|-|-|TRBJ1-4|TRBV2
TGTGCCAGCAGTGGGAGGGTAGACGAAAAACTGTTTTTT
CASSGRVDEKLFF
>15|once|-|TRBJ1-3|TRBV15
TGTGCCACCAGCTCCACAGGGACCCACGGAAACACCATATATTTT
CATSSTGTHGNTIYF
>14|-|-|TRBJ1-1|TRBV6-5
TGTGCCAGCAGCCCCCCAGGCAGGAACACTGAAGCTTTCTTT
CASSPPGRNTEAFF
>16|-|-|TRBJ1-3|TRBV18
TGTGCCAGCTCGGACAGCCTACCTTACTCTGGAAACACCATATATTTT
CASSDSLPYSGNTIYF
>15|-|-|TRBJ2-3|TRBV5-1
TGCGCCAGCAGCAGCGGACTCCCGGGGGCAGATACGCAGTATTTT
CASSSGLPGADTQYF
>15|few|TRBD1|TRBJ1-4|TRBV4-1
TGCGCCAGCTGGGGGGGCGACAGGGGAAATGAAAAACTGTTTTTT
CASWGGDRGNEKLFF
>14|-|TRBD1|TRBJ1-5|TRBV6-1
TGTGCCAGCAGTAGCCAGGGGGCGAGACAGCCCCAGCATTTT
CASSSQGARQPQHF
>14|-|-|TRBJ1-2|TRBV28
TGTGCCAGCACAGCCGCAGGGCAGGGGTATGGCTACACCTTC
CASTAAGQGYGYTF
>13|once|TRBD1|TRBJ2-7|TRBV7-3
TGTGCCAGCAGCCCGGGACAGGGCTACGAGCAGTACTTC
CASSPGQGYEQYF
>16|once|TRBD1|TRBJ2-7|TRBV5-6
TGTGCCAGCAGCTTGGCCGTAGGGGGCAATACCTACGAGCAGTACTTC
CASSLAVGGNTYEQYF
>18|-|TRBD2|TRBJ2-7|TRBV18
TGTGCCAGCTCCCGCGCGGGACTAGCGGGGGGCGAATCCTACGAGCAGTACTTC
CASSRAGLAGGESYEQYF
>14|few|-|TRBJ1-2|TRBV5-4
TGTGCCAGCAGCTTGGATGGAGGCTTCTATGGCTACACCTTC
CASSLDGGFYGYTF
>13|few|TRBD1|TRBJ1-2|TRBV10-1
TGCGCCAGCAGTGTCGACAGGGCCGATGGCTACACCTTC
CASSVDRADGYTF
>14|-|-|TRBJ2-2|TRBV10-3
TGTGCCATCAGGGACAGTGATAGGACCGGGGAGCTGTTTTTT
CAIRDSDRTGELFF
>15|-|-|TRBJ2-2|TRBV19
TGTGCCAGTAGTTCAGGGTTCTCAGGCACCGGGGAGCTGTTTTTT
CASSSGFSGTGELFF
>15|-|TRBD1|TRBJ2-2|TRBV5-8
TGTGCCAGCAGCCCTGTCGAGGGGGCAGCCGGGGAGCTGTTTTTT
CASSPVEGAAGELFF
>17|-|TRBD2|TRBJ2-7|TRBV13
TGTGCCAGCAGGGAGGACGGGGCTAGCGGAAACTCCTACGAGCAGTACTTC
CASREDGASGNSYEQYF
>14|-|-|TRBJ1-1|TRBV10-3
TGTGCCATCAGTGAGATCAGCCCGGAGACTGAAGCTTTCTTT
CAISEISPETEAFF
>15|-|TRBD1|TRBJ1-3|TRBV7-2
TGTGCCAGCAGCTTGAGGACAGGGATCTTAAACACCATATATTTT
CASSLRTGILNTIYF
>14|-|TRBD1|TRBJ1-1|TRBV6-5
TGTGCCAGCAGGTCAACAGGGGGCGAAATTGAAGCTTTCTTT
CASRSTGGEIEAFF
>17|-|TRBD1|TRBJ2-1|TRBV7-2
TGTGCCAGCGATCTCCTCAGGGGGCAAGGGTCCTACAATGAGCAGTTCTTC
CASDLLRGQGSYNEQFF
>15|once|TRBD2|TRBJ2-1|TRBV5-4
TGTGCCAGCAGCTTGACTAGCGGGAGTCAGTATGAGCAGTTCTTC
CASSLTSGSQYEQFF
>13|-|TRBD2|TRBJ2-1|TRBV7-2
TGTGCCAGCAGAGGGAGCGGGATCAATGAGCAGTTCTTC
CASRGSGINEQFF
>14|-|-|TRBJ2-1|TRBV7-2
TGTGCCAGCAGCGACGGGACTCGATGGAGTGAGCAGTTCTTC
CASSDGTRWSEQFF
>12|-|TRBD1|TRBJ1-2|TRBV18
TGTGCCAGCTCACGGGACAGCTATGGCTGCACCTTC
CASSRDSYGCTF
>14|-|-|TRBJ2-7|TRBV6-5
TGTGCCAGCAGTTTTTATTCGGACAGAGGCGAGCAGTACTTC
CASSFYSDRGEQYF
>16|few|TRBD1|TRBJ1-5|TRBV7-9
TGTGCCAGCAGCTTAGAAAGGACAGGGGGCAATCAGCCCCAGCATTTT
CASSLERTGGNQPQHF
>16|-|TRBD2|TRBJ2-3|TRBV4-1
TGCGCCAGCAGCCCCCCTGGGCGGGGGGGCCCAGATACGCAGTATTTT
CASSPPGRGGPDTQYF
>14|once|TRBD1|TRBJ2-3|TRBV4-2
TGTGCCAGCAGCCAAGGGACAGGGGCAGATACGCAGTATTTT
CASSQGTGADTQYF
>14|-|TRBD1|TRBJ1-2|TRBV5-1
TGCGCCAGCAGCCTGGGACAGGGGGCGAATGGCTACACCTTC
CASSLGQGANGYTF
>16|once|TRBD2|TRBJ2-7|TRBV4-2
TGTGCCAGCAGCCAAGACGGGACTAGCGCCTCCTACGAGCAGTACTTC
CASSQDGTSASYEQYF
>15|few|-|TRBJ2-7|TRBV15
TGTGCCACCAGCATTGGTTTACGGGGCTCCTACGAGCAGTACTTC
CATSIGLRGSYEQYF
>16|-|TRBD1|TRBJ1-1|TRBV27
TGTGCCAGCAGTGTAGGCCGGGGACAGAGAATTACTGAAGCTTTCTTT
CASSVGRGQRITEAFF
>10|-|-|TRBJ2-1|TRBV20-1
TGCAGTGCTAGAACTCTAGGGCAGTTCTTC
CSARTLGQFF
>14|-|-|TRBJ1-2|TRBV5-1
TGCGCCAGCAGCTTATCCGGACAAGTCTATGGCTACACCTTC
CASSLSGQVYGYTF
>15|-|-|TRBJ1-6|TRBV6-1
TGTGCCAGCAGTGAAGCCCTGGGGGGGAATTCACCCCTCCACTTT
CASSEALGGNSPLHF
>14|-|TRBD1|TRBJ2-5|TRBV6-5
TGTGCCAGCAGTTACCGTACAGGGGTGGAGACCCAGTACTTC
CASSYRTGVETQYF